This TCR beta chain stems from a study of shared clonotypes between healthy human individuals. Points from the study as a whole: Sampling included only blood; tissue repertoires likely differ.

With regard to this clone: Its antigen is not known.

The germline V gene encodes CDR1 SGHRS and CDR2 YFSETQ. The V gene end was trimmed by 4 bases and the J gene end by 4 bases; junction bases not matched to a gene: 8. The CDR3 runs 16 residues. Deep was the level used in running the assay. Using ten immunoSEQ deep assay plates, investigators sequenced unsorted PBMC DNA. Repertoires were generated with immunoSEQ multiplex PCR, while TCRdb's copy carries only in-frame clones and drops some. The data hold 450,000 to 500,000 clones, with approximately 80% observed a single time. This receptor was identified in a woman between 40 and 55 years old in good health. Some clones in this sample may be carry-over from other donors' samples. The source material was PBMCs. The genes are TRBV5-1 and TRBJ2-2; 9 bases match TRBD1. CDR3 DNA: TGCGCCAGCAGCGCCGGGGACAGGGCGGGCACCGGGGAGCTGTTTTTT. As protein: CASSAGDRAGTGELFF.